This TCR beta chain was obtained from a study of T cells in Graves' hyperthyroidism and ophthalmopathy. Broader study findings: Ophthalmopathy was predicted by the model a median of approximately six months ahead of onset.

Exclusion of patients followed from uncontrolled infection, other autoimmune disease, pregnancy or lactation. PBMCs were collected from a roughly 9.7 ml volume of fresh peripheral blood. The CDR3 length is 13 residues. Germline values: CDR1 MNHNS, CDR2 SASEGT. The V end was cut by 6 bases, the J end by 4 bases, with 12 bases between. RNA transcripts provided the source from which TCR beta CDR3 regions were amplified. The study used the HTBI primer set for a first-round RT-PCR of the TCR CDR3. TCRdb reprocessed the multiplex PCR reads with MiXCR, giving one entry per CDR3 protein. The sample includes about 710,000 distinct CDR3 sequences, around 15% of them seen just once. Turning to this clonotype: The target antigen is unknown.

This chain joins TRBV6-1 and TRBJ1-1; tentatively, D is TRBD1 (5 bases). This sequence was found in a man aged 18 to 30 with Graves' hyperthyroidism. The sample taken for sequencing was blood. The CDR3, as DNA: TGTGCCAGCAGGCCCCGGCAGGGCACTGAAGCTTTCTTT. Amino acid sequence: CASRPRQGTEAFF.